Following are 30 T cell receptor beta chains from one sample sequenced in a study of graft-versus-host responses after intestinal transplantation (dated by TCRdb to the early 2020s). The time point label, as the study defines it: cells obtained before transplantation from donor or recipient. Their antigens remain unidentified. Libraries were made using the immunoSEQ multiplex PCR assay. TCRdb obtained this table from immuneACCESS and retained in-frame rearrangements with V and J assigned. These tables miss some clones; where compared with another copy, unresolved V genes account for less than half of the shortfall, and the remainder is unexplained. Present in this sample are 100,000 to 110,000 clones, 87% of which were seen just once. The top ten clonotypes cover roughly 1% of the sample. Specimen: unstimulated CD4+ T cells sorted from spleen or lymph node cells, collected before transplant. The receptors were sampled from a human donor who was the organ donor for an intestinal transplant.

A single count supports this clone. The J gene is TRBJ1-5, the V gene TRBV28; no definite D call. V lost 6 bases and J lost 6, with 18 bases in between. Germline V gene data show CDR1 as MDHEN and CDR2 as SYDVKM. This CDR3 has 15 residues. DNA for the CDR3: TGTGCCAGCAGCCCCCCCGCGGGAGTTATTCAGCCCCAGCATTTT. As protein: CASSPPAGVIQPQHF.

The gene calls are TRBV14 and TRBJ1-6; 8 bases align to TRBD1. V was pared by 2 bases and J by 4 bases, with 22 bases of the junction left unmatched. The germline V gene has CDR1 SGHDN and CDR2 FVKESK. The CDR3 runs to 22 residues. The CDR3 DNA reads as TGTGCCAGCAGCCAAACTACCGGGACAGGCTTGCATCCAGGCGATTATAATTCACCCCTCCACTTT. Its protein product is CASSQTTGTGLHPGDYNSPLHF.

The chain carries TRBV7-9 and TRBJ1-1; 9 nucleotides line up with TRBD1. Trimming removed 5 bases from V and 4 bases from J; junction bases left unmatched: 17. Germline CDR1 is SEHNR and CDR2 is FQNEAQ (reference sequence). The CDR3 totals 18 residues. The CDR3 coding sequence is TGTGCCAGCAGCACCCCGCCGGGACAGGGCTCGAGGGGCACTGAAGCTTTCTTT. It codes for CASSTPPGQGSRGTEAFF.

The chain is built from TRBV6-6 and TRBJ2-5; D possibly matches TRBD1 or TRBD2 (5 bases each). The CDR3 contains 13 residues. Trimming pared 0 bases from V and 5 bases from J, leaving 7 bases between. The germline V gene has CDR1 MNHNY and CDR2 SVGAGI (reference sequence). CDR3 in DNA: TGTGCCAGCAGTTACTCGGGGGTGGAGACCCAGTACTTC. Its protein is CASSYSGVETQYF.

This clone is a singleton in its sample. The V gene is TRBV30, the J gene TRBJ2-7; D gene ambiguous. V dropped 0 bases and J dropped 4 bases, with 4 bases sitting between them. The germline CDR1 and CDR2 sequences are GTSNPN and SVGIG (reference sequence). The CDR3 sequence is 11 residues long. Here the CDR3 reads CAWSVEYEQYF. DNA for the CDR3: TGTGCCTGGAGTGTAGAGTACGAGCAGTACTTC.

The V call is TRBV5-6, the J call TRBJ1-2, with a tentative D call TRBD1 (5 bases). Germline-derived CDR1 and CDR2 are SGHDT and YYEEEE. The CDR3 has 15 amino acids. Deletions cut 2 bases from V and 5 bases from J, with 16 bases between. CDR3 sequence (DNA): TGTGCCAGCAGCTTTCCGCCTTGGGGGTCGTATGGCTACACCTTC. Its protein product is CASSFPPWGSYGYTF.

The chain employs TRBV19 and TRBJ2-2; 10 nucleotides agree with TRBD2. This CDR3 comprises 15 residues. Germline CDR1 LNHDA, CDR2 SQIVND (reference sequence). With 5 bases clipped from V and 8 bases from J, the junction kept 8 bases outside the gene matches. CDR3 in DNA: TGTGCCAGTAGTGTCAAGCGGGGGGGCCAAGGGGAGCTGTTTTTT. It encodes CASSVKRGGQGELFF.

The rearrangement uses TRBV6-5 and TRBJ2-1; 7 positions agree with TRBD2. Germline CDR1 and CDR2: MNHEY and SVGAGI. Unmatched junction bases numbered 7, after V lost 4 bases and J lost 4 bases. The CDR3 loop spans 15 amino acids. This chain's CDR3 is CASSSPGLLYNEQFF. CDR3 nucleotides: TGTGCCAGCAGTTCTCCGGGACTACTTTACAATGAGCAGTTCTTC.

The chain recombines TRBV27 with TRBJ1-1, with TRBD1 matching 9 bases. Germline V gene lookup returns CDR1 MNHEY and CDR2 SMNVEV (reference sequence). The length of the CDR3 is 11 residues. Trimming removed 5 bases from V and 12 bases from J; junction bases left unmatched: 4. CDR3 in DNA: TGTGCCAGCAGTCGGACAGGGGCAACTTTCTTT. Its translation is CASSRTGATFF.

This chain joins TRBV28 and TRBJ1-1; 7 nucleotides align to TRBD1. This CDR3 spans 15 amino acids. Germline V gives CDR1 MDHEN, CDR2 SYDVKM. V shed 5 bases and J 3 bases; nucleotides not matched to a gene: 9. The CDR3 sequence: CASSPNRGFYTEAFF. The CDR3 coding sequence is TGTGCCAGCAGTCCCAACAGGGGATTTTACACTGAAGCTTTCTTT. The complete variable domain, with remaining parts taken from reference TRBV28 and TRBJ1-1, reads DVKVTQSSRYLVKRTGEKVFLECVQDMDHENMFWYRQDPGLGLRLIYFSYDVKMKEKGDIPEGYSVSREKKERFSLILESASTNQTSMYLCASSPNRGFYTEAFFGQGTRLTVV.

This chain links TRBV2 with TRBJ1-2, with 9 bases that match TRBD1. V gave up 10 bases and J gave up 8 bases; unmatched junction bases: 17. Germline V gene lookup returns CDR1 SNHLY and CDR2 FYNNEI. CDR3 size: 15 residues. The CDR3 coding sequence is TGTGCCATCAACCCGGGACAGGGAGGGGAGTTGGGCTACACCTTC. Its translation: CAINPGQGGELGYTF.

The chain links TRBV7-6 to TRBJ2-1; D gene unclear. Trimming shortened V by 2 bases and J by 7 bases, and 3 bases separated the two germline ends. This CDR3 is 11 amino acids long. Germline CDR1 reads SGHVS; CDR2 reads FNYEAQ. The CDR3 nucleotides are TGTGCCAGCAGCTTAAGGAATGAGCAGTTCTTC. Translation: CASSLRNEQFF.

The rearrangement joins TRBV4-1 to TRBJ2-1; 8 bases map to TRBD2. This CDR3 region has 16 residues. V shed 7 bases, J shed 7 bases, and the junction held 15 bases outside the gene matches. The germline CDR1 and CDR2 sequences are MGHRA and YSYEKL. CDR3 loop: CASISDAGGPLNEQFF. CDR3 DNA: TGCGCCAGCATTTCCGACGCGGGGGGACCATTAAATGAGCAGTTCTTC.

This chain uses TRBV27 with TRBJ2-2; 8 bases are a match to TRBD1. The CDR3 totals 19 residues. Germline-derived CDR1 and CDR2 are MNHEY and SMNVEV (reference sequence). J gave up 4 bases and V 2 bases, and 15 bases lay outside the gene matches. This CDR3 reads CASSLGRGRSRASTGELFF. The CDR3 DNA reads TGTGCCAGCAGTTTAGGCAGGGGGCGATCTCGCGCATCCACCGGGGAGCTGTTTTTT.

The sample holds one count of this clone. The chain has TRBV4-2 and TRBJ2-2; D is ambiguous. The CDR3 has 15 residues. The germline V gene encodes CDR1 LGHNA and CDR2 YNFKEQ. Trimming pared 0 bases from V and 0 bases from J, leaving 5 bases between. The CDR3 protein is CASSQEPANTGELFF. The CDR3, as DNA: TGTGCCAGCAGCCAAGAGCCCGCGAACACCGGGGAGCTGTTTTTT.

V is TRBV19 and J is TRBJ2-3; a weak D match, TRBD2 (6 bases). The CDR3 consists of 15 residues. Germline V gives CDR1 LNHDA, CDR2 SQIVND (reference sequence). V was shortened by 3 bases and J by 3 bases, with 13 bases between the two germline ends. The CDR3 nucleotides are TGTGCCAGTAGTATTATGGGACTTACGACAGATACGCAGTATTTT. It translates to CASSIMGLTTDTQYF.

This chain connects TRBV9 to TRBJ1-2; a weak D match, TRBD1 (6 bases). Trimming removed 0 bases from V and 7 bases from J, with 19 bases in between. The germline gives CDR1 SGDLS, CDR2 YYNGEE. CDR3 length equals 16 residues. CDR3 in amino acids: CASSVATGAAGAGYTF. Here the CDR3 DNA reads TGTGCCAGCAGCGTAGCTACGGGGGCTGCCGGCGCTGGCTACACCTTC.

This clone was found once. The chain employs TRBV19 and TRBJ2-1, with D perhaps matching TRBD1 (5 bases). Trimming took 10 bases from V and 0 from J, leaving 19 bases between them. Germline lookup yields CDR1 LNHDA and CDR2 SQIVND (reference sequence). This CDR3 is built from 16 residues. In DNA, the CDR3 is TGTGCCACTTCCCCAACCCGACAGTTCTCCTACAATGAGCAGTTCTTC. Translated: CATSPTRQFSYNEQFF.

The CDR3 DNA sequence: TGTGCCAGCAGAAGGGACCATGGAGCTTTCTTT. Translating it yields CASRRDHGAFF. The rearrangement joins TRBV28 to TRBJ1-1; tentatively, D is TRBD1 (5 bases). Trimming stripped 6 bases from V and 10 bases from J, with 12 bases between. Per the germline V gene, CDR1 is MDHEN and CDR2 is SYDVKM. CDR3 size: 11 residues.

This chain uses TRBV28 with TRBJ2-3; D is perhaps TRBD1 or TRBD2 (5 bases each). The V and J ends lost 8 bases and 3 bases respectively, with 15 bases between them. The CDR3 runs to 14 residues. Looked up from germline, CDR1 is MDHEN and CDR2 is SYDVKM. The CDR3, as DNA: TGTGCCAGCCGGTGGGCAGGGAGTACAGATACGCAGTATTTT. Its protein product is CASRWAGSTDTQYF. Full variable domain (remainder filled in from reference TRBV28 and TRBJ2-3): DVKVTQSSRYLVKRTGEKVFLECVQDMDHENMFWYRQDPGLGLRLIYFSYDVKMKEKGDIPEGYSVSREKKERFSLILESASTNQTSMYLCASRWAGSTDTQYFGPGTRLTVL.

J is TRBJ1-6 and V is TRBV30; 12 positions match TRBD1. This CDR3 spans 14 amino acids. J gave up 9 bases and V 4 bases, and 4 bases lay outside the gene matches. CDR1 is GTSNPN and CDR2 is SVGIG in the germline V gene (reference sequence). This CDR3 reads CAWTGTGGSSPLHF. DNA for the CDR3: TGTGCCTGGACCGGGACAGGGGGCTCTTCACCCCTCCACTTT. The full variable domain, in which reference TRBV30 and TRBJ1-6 provide the parts outside the CDR3, is SQTIHQWPATLVQPVGSPLSLECTVEGTSNPNLYWYRQAAGRGLQLLFYSVGIGQISSEVPQNLSASRPQDRQFILSSKKLLLSDSGFYLCAWTGTGGSSPLHFGNGTRLTVT.

This clone was counted a single time. The V and J genes are TRBV5-1 and TRBJ2-1; 12 nucleotides line up with TRBD2. The CDR3 extends over 17 amino acids. Germline trimming cut 7 bases from V and 2 bases from J; bases unmatched to any gene: 10. Germline CDR1 is SGHRS and CDR2 is YFSETQ. CDR3 DNA: TGCGCCAGCGGGGGACTAGCGGGTACCTTTACCTACAATGAGCAGTTCTTC. Translated, it gives CASGGLAGTFTYNEQFF.

The chain links TRBV28 to TRBJ2-7; 7 bases are a match to TRBD1. Germline CDR1 is MDHEN and CDR2 is SYDVKM. CDR3 length: 13 amino acids. The CDR3 loop reads CRDSLDFSYEQYF. In DNA form, the CDR3 reads TGTAGGGACAGCCTAGATTTCTCCTACGAGCAGTACTTC.

The rearrangement joins TRBV10-3 to TRBJ1-1, with unresolved D. The CDR3 sequence is 14 residues long. V was shortened by 1 base and J by 1 base, with 7 bases between the two germline ends. Germline values: CDR1 ENHRY, CDR2 SYGVKD. CDR3 DNA: TGTGCCATCAGTGAGTTGGGGAGGAACACTGAAGCTTTCTTT. Translating gives CAISELGRNTEAFF.

This chain uses TRBV15 with TRBJ2-2; no reliable D call. The CDR3 has 17 amino acids. Germline values: CDR1 LNHNV, CDR2 YYDKDF (reference sequence). Trimming took off 0 bases at V and 1 base at J, with 12 bases between the two ends. The chain's CDR3 is CATSRDSTARNTGELFF. The CDR3 DNA sequence: TGTGCCACCAGCAGAGATAGCACAGCTAGGAACACCGGGGAGCTGTTTTTT.

J is TRBJ1-4 and V is TRBV15; 8 nucleotides agree with TRBD1. This CDR3 has 17 residues. V lost 0 bases and J lost 8; bases outside the gene matches: 11. CDR1 and CDR2 from the germline V gene are LNHNV and YYDKDF (reference sequence). In nucleotides, the CDR3 is TGTGCCACCAGCAGAGATAGGGCGACAGGGGAGGGAGAAAAACTGTTTTTT. This translates into CATSRDRATGEGEKLFF.

In DNA, the CDR3 is TGCGCCAGCAGCTTGGGGGCAGGGACAGGTAATTCACCCCTCCACTTT. This sequence encodes CASSLGAGTGNSPLHF. The V and J genes are TRBV5-1 and TRBJ1-6; TRBD1 agrees at 8 bases. The germline gives CDR1 SGHRS, CDR2 YFSETQ. With V trimmed by 0 bases and J by 6 bases, 5 bases remained unmatched. The CDR3 is 16 amino acids.

The rearrangement links TRBV6-5 to TRBJ1-1; D is uncertain. V was trimmed by 5 bases and J by 0 bases, leaving 7 bases between them. CDR3 length: 13 residues. Germline CDR1 reads MNHEY; CDR2 reads SVGAGI. CDR3 bases: TGTGCCAGCAGTAACGGGATGAACACTGAAGCTTTCTTT. It translates to CASSNGMNTEAFF.

This chain connects TRBV6-5 to TRBJ1-2, with no clear D. The V gene lost 0 bases and the J gene lost 2 bases, with 7 bases spanning the gap. This CDR3 is built from 14 residues. CDR1 and CDR2 (germline): MNHEY, SVGAGI. CDR3 in amino acids: CASSYSGQNYGYTF. Written as DNA, the CDR3 is TGTGCCAGCAGTTACTCCGGTCAAAACTATGGCTACACCTTC.

This clone was seen a single time. The rearrangement uses TRBV18 and TRBJ1-2; no clear D. V was trimmed by 3 bases and J by 8 bases, leaving 10 bases between them. This CDR3 comprises 12 residues. Germline CDR1 and CDR2: KGHSH and LQKENI. CDR3 sequence: CASSPFNGGYTF. Written as DNA, the CDR3 is TGTGCCAGCTCACCCTTTAATGGAGGCTACACCTTC.